These 17 T cell receptor beta chains came from one sample sequenced in a study of blood T cell repertoires in COVID-19. Assay used: immunoSEQ multiplex PCR; TCRdb lists only in-frame clones, some missing. Of approximately 200,000 clones listed, roughly 85% are singletons. The sequenced sample was PBMCs or T cells enriched from blood (not recorded which). These receptors originate from a man in his forties or fifties who had recovered from COVID-19.

V and J are TRBV27 and TRBJ2-7; 13 nucleotides line up with TRBD2. V was clipped by 2 bases and J by 7 bases; unmatched bases: 2. CDR1 and CDR2 (germline): MNHEY, SMNVEV (reference sequence). The CDR3 loop spans 14 amino acids. The CDR3 spells CASSLPGLAGEQYF. The CDR3, as DNA: TGTGCCAGCAGTTTACCGGGACTAGCGGGGGAGCAGTACTTC.

CDR3: CASSLDRGGDEQFF. DNA for the CDR3: TGTGCCAGCAGCTTAGATCGGGGTGGGGATGAGCAGTTCTTC. V gene TRBV11-2 combines with J gene TRBJ2-1; D perhaps matches TRBD2 (5 bases). There are 14 residues in the CDR3. V lost 0 bases and J lost 8, with 11 bases in between. From germline, CDR1 is SGHAT and CDR2 FQNNGV.

J is TRBJ1-6 and V is TRBV5-6; 8 bases agree with TRBD1. Germline loops: CDR1 SGHDT, CDR2 YYEEEE. The junction had 10 bases not matched to a gene; V was cut back by 4 bases and J by 7 bases. The CDR3 runs 16 residues. For the CDR3, the DNA is TGTGCCAGCAGCGACGACAGGGGATTCGGGAATTCACCCCTCCACTTT. Translating gives CASSDDRGFGNSPLHF.

The rearrangement links TRBV7-2 to TRBJ2-7, with TRBD2 matching over 9 bases. CDR1 and CDR2 (germline): SGHTA, FQGNSA. This CDR3 has 14 amino acids. Trimming took 5 bases from V and 4 from J; bases not matched to a gene: 6. The CDR3 sequence: CASSLSGGFYEQYF. As DNA, the CDR3 is TGTGCCAGCAGCCTGAGCGGGGGGTTTTACGAGCAGTACTTC.

This clone appeared once. The rearrangement joins TRBV18 to TRBJ1-2; 8 bases match TRBD1. There are 13 residues in the CDR3. With V trimmed by 4 bases and J by 6 bases, 4 bases remained unmatched. Germline V lookup: CDR1 KGHSH, CDR2 LQKENI. CDR3 amino acids: CASSLGQGNGYTF. CDR3 in DNA: TGTGCCAGCTCACTAGGACAGGGTAATGGCTACACCTTC. The full variable domain, in which reference TRBV18 and TRBJ1-2 provide the parts outside the CDR3, is NAGVMQNPRHLVRRRGQEARLRCSPMKGHSHVYWYRQLPEEGLKFMVYLQKENIIDESGMPKERFSAEFPKEGPSILRIQQVVRGDSAAYFCASSLGQGNGYTFGSGTRLTVV.

The chain joins TRBV30 to TRBJ2-6; TRBD2 matches 7 bases. This CDR3 has 18 residues. The germline V gene encodes CDR1 GTSNPN and CDR2 SVGIG (reference sequence). Germline trimming cut 2 bases from V and 0 bases from J; bases unmatched to any gene: 10. The CDR3 DNA reads as TGTGCCTGGAGTAGGCTTCTAGCGGTCGTCTCTGGGGCCAACGTCCTGACTTTC. Translation: CAWSRLLAVVSGANVLTF.

The chain links TRBV7-3 to TRBJ2-5; TRBD2 is a possible D gene (5 bases). Trimming took 3 bases from V and 2 from J, leaving 7 bases between them. CDR3 length: 13 amino acids. Germline CDR1 and CDR2: SGHTA and FQGTGA. The DNA for the CDR3 is TGTGCCAGCAGCTTGGGGAGACAAGAGACCCAGTACTTC. It translates to CASSLGRQETQYF.

The chain has TRBV24-1 and TRBJ2-3; no clear D. Germline CDR1 KGHDR, CDR2 SFDVKD. The CDR3 is made up of 15 amino acids. V lost 12 bases and J lost 0, with 18 bases in between. CDR3 sequence: CASSSTETSTDTQYF. The CDR3 bases are TGTGCCTCCTCCTCGACGGAGACCAGCACAGATACGCAGTATTTT.

The chain links TRBV30 to TRBJ1-3; D perhaps matches TRBD1 (6 bases). V was clipped by 3 bases and J by 2 bases, with 11 bases between them. Germline V lookup: CDR1 GTSNPN, CDR2 SVGIG (reference sequence). CDR3 length: 14 residues. Written as DNA, the CDR3 is TGTGCCTGGAGCAACAGGGTTCCTGGAAACACCATATATTTT. Residues: CAWSNRVPGNTIYF.

The chain couples TRBV6-5 to TRBJ2-7; TRBD1 aligns across 10 bases. Germline-derived CDR1 and CDR2 are MNHEY and SVGAGI. Losses at the gene ends were 7 bases for V and 6 bases for J; bases not matched to a gene: 9. This CDR3 spans 14 amino acids. CDR3 sequence reads: CASTFLGTGAEQYF. CDR3 DNA sequence: TGTGCCAGCACCTTCTTGGGGACAGGGGCCGAGCAGTACTTC.

This chain uses TRBV7-3 with TRBJ2-3; 7 bases are shared with TRBD1. V lost 3 bases, J lost 1 base, and 4 bases stayed unmatched. CDR1 is SGHTA, CDR2 FQGTGA, per germline. The CDR3 extends over 15 amino acids. The CDR3 region has the DNA TGTGCCAGCAGCTTCGGGACAGTGGGCACAGATACGCAGTATTTT. It specifies CASSFGTVGTDTQYF. The entire variable domain, with the rest obtained from reference TRBV7-3 and TRBJ2-3, is as follows: GAGVSQTPSNKVTEKGKYVELRCDPISGHTALYWYRQSLGQGPEFLIYFQGTGAADDSGLPNDRFFAVRPEGSVSTLKIQRTERGDSAVYLCASSFGTVGTDTQYFGPGTRLTVL.

The chain carries TRBV10-3 and TRBJ2-3, with 10 bases lining up with TRBD2. CDR1 is ENHRY, CDR2 SYGVKD, per germline. Trimming removed 6 bases from V and 2 bases from J; junction bases left unmatched: 5. The CDR3 is 15 residues long. The CDR3 reads CAIRLAGGNTDTQYF. The DNA for the CDR3 is TGTGCCATCAGATTAGCGGGAGGCAACACAGATACGCAGTATTTT.

This clone is a singleton in its sample. The rearrangement joins TRBV2 to TRBJ2-1; 8 nucleotides agree with TRBD2. There are 15 residues in the CDR3. V shed 6 bases, J shed 8 bases, and the junction held 12 bases outside the gene matches. Germline V lookup: CDR1 SNHLY, CDR2 FYNNEI. This CDR3 is CASRGLVKGDHEQFF. CDR3 bases: TGTGCCAGCAGGGGACTAGTCAAGGGGGACCATGAGCAGTTCTTC.

The chain employs TRBV14 and TRBJ2-7; D possibly corresponds to TRBD1 (5 bases). Germline assignment: CDR1 SGHDN and CDR2 FVKESK. The CDR3 runs to 14 residues. Trimming took 1 base from V and 3 from J, leaving 10 bases between them. CDR3 protein: CASSQGGRFYEQYF. The CDR3 DNA reads as TGTGCCAGCAGCCAAGGGGGCAGGTTCTACGAGCAGTACTTC. The full variable domain, in which reference TRBV14 and TRBJ2-7 provide the parts outside the CDR3, is EAGVTQFPSHSVIEKGQTVTLRCDPISGHDNLYWYRRVMGKEIKFLLHFVKESKQDESGMPNNRFLAERTGGTYSTLKVQPAELEDSGVYFCASSQGGRFYEQYFGPGTRLTVT.

This clone was detected only once. The V gene is TRBV14, the J gene TRBJ2-1; 11 bases align to TRBD2. Germline lookup yields CDR1 SGHDN and CDR2 FVKESK. This CDR3 region has 15 residues. V trimming: 4 bases; J trimming: 7 bases; junction bases outside the gene matches: 6. Written as DNA, the CDR3 is TGTGCCAGCAGCCTCGGGACTAGCGGCGGGAATGAGCAGTTCTTC. Residues: CASSLGTSGGNEQFF.

The J gene is TRBJ2-2, the V gene TRBV4-1, with D possibly being TRBD1 (5 bases). There are 15 residues in the CDR3. Germline loops: CDR1 MGHRA, CDR2 YSYEKL. V dropped 1 base and J dropped 4 bases, with 10 bases sitting between them. This CDR3 is CASSQAPRGTGELFF. As DNA, the CDR3 is TGCGCCAGCAGCCAAGCCCCTAGGGGCACCGGGGAGCTGTTTTTT.

Only one count was recorded for this clone. The V gene is TRBV11-2, the J gene TRBJ1-2; D is uncertain. The CDR3 has 14 residues. Germline V CDR1 and CDR2: SGHAT, FQNNGV. V dropped 1 base and J dropped 4 bases, with 10 bases sitting between them. The CDR3 protein is CASSLAQSSYGYTF. CDR3 nucleotide sequence: TGTGCCAGCAGCTTAGCACAGTCGAGCTATGGCTACACCTTC.